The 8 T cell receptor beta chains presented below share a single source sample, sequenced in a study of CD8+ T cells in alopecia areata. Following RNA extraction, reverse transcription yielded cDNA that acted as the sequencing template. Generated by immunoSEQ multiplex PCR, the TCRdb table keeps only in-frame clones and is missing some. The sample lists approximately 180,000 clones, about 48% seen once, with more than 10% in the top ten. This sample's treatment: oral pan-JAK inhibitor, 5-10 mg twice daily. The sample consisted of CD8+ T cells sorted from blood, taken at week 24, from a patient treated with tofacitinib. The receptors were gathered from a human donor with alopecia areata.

This CDR3 reads CASSPRLDTGELFF. The CDR3 DNA is TGTGCCAGCTCACCACGATTGGACACCGGGGAGCTGTTTTTT. The chain combines TRBV18 with TRBJ2-2; D not resolved. V lost 1 base and J lost 3, with 6 bases in between. The germline gives CDR1 KGHSH, CDR2 LQKENI. The CDR3 is 14 residues long.

The CDR3, as DNA: TGTGCCAGCAGCCAGGGACTCTATGGCTACACCTTC. It translates to CASSQGLYGYTF. The chain is built from TRBV7-9 and TRBJ1-2; possibly TRBD1 for D (5 bases). In germline, CDR1 is SEHNR, CDR2 FQNEAQ (reference sequence). CDR3 size: 12 residues. Trimming left V 5 bases short and J 4 bases short, with 8 bases between.

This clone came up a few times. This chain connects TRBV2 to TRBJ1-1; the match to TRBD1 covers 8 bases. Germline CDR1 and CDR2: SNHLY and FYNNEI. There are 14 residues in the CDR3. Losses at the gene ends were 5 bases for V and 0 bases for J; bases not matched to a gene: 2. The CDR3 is CASSPTGVNTEAFF. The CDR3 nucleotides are TGTGCCAGCAGTCCGACAGGGGTGAACACTGAAGCTTTCTTT. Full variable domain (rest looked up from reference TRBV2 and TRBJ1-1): EPEVTQTPSHQVTQMGQEVILRCVPISNHLYFYWYRQILGQKVEFLVSFYNNEISEKSEIFDDQFSVERPDGSNFTLKIRSTKLEDSAMYFCASSPTGVNTEAFFGQGTRLTVV.

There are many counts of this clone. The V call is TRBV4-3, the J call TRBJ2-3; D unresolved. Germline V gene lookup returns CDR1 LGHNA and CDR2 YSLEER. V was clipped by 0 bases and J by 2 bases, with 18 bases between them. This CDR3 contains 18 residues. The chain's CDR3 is CASSQDSRLSDFTDTQYF. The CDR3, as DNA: TGCGCCAGCAGCCAAGATTCTCGGCTTTCTGATTTCACAGATACGCAGTATTTT.

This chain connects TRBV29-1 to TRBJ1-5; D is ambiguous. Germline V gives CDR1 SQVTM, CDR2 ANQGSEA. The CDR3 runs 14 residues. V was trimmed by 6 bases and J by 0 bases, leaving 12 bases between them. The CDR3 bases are TGCAGCGTGGTCGCCGAGGATAGCAATCAGCCCCAGCATTTT. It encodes CSVVAEDSNQPQHF.

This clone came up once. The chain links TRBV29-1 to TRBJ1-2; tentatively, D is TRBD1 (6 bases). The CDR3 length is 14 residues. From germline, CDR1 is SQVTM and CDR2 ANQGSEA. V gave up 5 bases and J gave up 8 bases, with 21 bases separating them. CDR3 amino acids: CSVRSPDRIEGYTF. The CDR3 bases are TGCAGCGTTCGCTCCCCAGACAGGATAGAGGGCTACACCTTC.

Written as DNA, the CDR3 is TGTGCCAGCAGTGAATCCCCTACGACAGGAGATACGCAGTATTTT. It codes for CASSESPTTGDTQYF. This chain uses TRBV2 with TRBJ2-3; tentatively, D is TRBD1 (6 bases). The germline V gene has CDR1 SNHLY and CDR2 FYNNEI. V dropped 2 bases and J dropped 5 bases, with 14 bases sitting between them. This CDR3 is built from 15 residues.

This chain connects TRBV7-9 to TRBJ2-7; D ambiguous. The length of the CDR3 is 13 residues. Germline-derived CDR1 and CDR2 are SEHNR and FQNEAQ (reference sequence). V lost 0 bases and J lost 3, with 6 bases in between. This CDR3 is CASSLASSYEQYF. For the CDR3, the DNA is TGTGCCAGCAGCTTAGCTTCGAGCTACGAGCAGTACTTC.